Sequencing of this T cell receptor beta chain was carried out in a study of OX40 agonist ivuxolimab in advanced cancers. About the study: Earlier anti-PD-1, anti-PD-L1 or anti-CTLA-4 therapy was permitted; 35% to 50% had received some.

Findings of the study overall: By week 6 at 0.1 to 3.0 mg/kg, blood CD4+ and CD8+ T cells had expanded clonally. Expansion of clones was among the lowest in partial responders at 0.1-3.0 mg/kg.

Turning to this clone: As yet, its antigen is unknown.

The length of the CDR3 is 17 residues. CDR1 SGDLS and CDR2 YYNGEE come from the germline V gene. The V end lost 0 bases, the J end lost 6 bases, and 19 bases lay between the germline ends. Only in-frame clones appear in the TCRdb table, and some are missing; sequencing was by immunoSEQ multiplex PCR. Of around 58,000 clones listed, approximately 86% are singletons. The TCR was taken from an adult with an advanced solid tumor such as melanoma, head and neck, liver or kidney cancer. The genes are TRBV9 and TRBJ2-4; D may be TRBD1 or TRBD2 (6 bases each). Sequencing used CD4+ or CD8+ T cells sorted from blood, obtained in a trial of the OX40 agonist ivuxolimab. CDR3 residues: CASSVGDTRGQGNIQYF. The DNA of the CDR3 is TGTGCCAGCAGCGTAGGGGATACTCGGGGGCAGGGAAACATTCAGTACTTC.